This section outlines one T cell receptor (beta chain) sequence together with its context. Its antigen is still unknown. No base qualities exist here, and no much larger clone lies one base off it. The CDR3 runs 14 residues from the cysteine to the phenylalanine. Only the CDR3 region is kept as DNA, spanning 42 bases read in frame from base 1. V and J are trimmed by 2 bases and 1 base, and the gene matches miss 1 base of the junction. Via the germline V gene, CDR1 is MNHEY and CDR2 SVGAGI. The data originate from a study of control samples from healthy donors and cancer patients (dated by TCRdb to between 2020 and 2021). Libraries were built with the immunoSEQ multiplex PCR assay. What TCRdb holds here is the immuneACCESS table cut down to in-frame rearrangements. Part of the clones is not present; checked against another copy, under half of the missing clones reflect an unresolved V gene, and the others are unexplained. Here the sample has roughly 170,000 clones; 90% to 95% occur a single time. About 4% of the sample goes to the ten largest clones.

The TCR was taken from a woman between 55 and 75 years old in good health. The sample was blood. Recombination linked TRBV6-5 to TRBJ1-1; 7 bases in between match TRBD1. The CDR3 in this case is CASSYGTANTEAFF. Here is the DNA: TGTGCCAGCAGTTACGGGACAGCGAACACTGAAGCTTTCTTT.